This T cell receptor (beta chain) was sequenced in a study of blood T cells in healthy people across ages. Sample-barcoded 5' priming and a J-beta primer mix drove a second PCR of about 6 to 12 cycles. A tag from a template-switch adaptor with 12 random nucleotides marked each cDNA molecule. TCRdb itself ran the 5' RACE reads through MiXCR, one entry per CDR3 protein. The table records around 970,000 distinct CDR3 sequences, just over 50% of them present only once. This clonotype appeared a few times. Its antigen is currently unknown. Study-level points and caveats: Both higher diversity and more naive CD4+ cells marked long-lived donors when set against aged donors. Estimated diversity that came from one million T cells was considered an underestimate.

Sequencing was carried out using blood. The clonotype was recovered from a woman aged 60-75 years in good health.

The CDR3, as DNA: TGTGCCAGCAGTTTAGTTGGCATCACCTACGAGCAGTACTTC. As protein: CASSLVGITYEQYF. The J gene is TRBJ2-7, the V gene TRBV12-3 or TRBV12-4, with no clear D. The V gene lost 1 base and the J gene lost 2 bases, with 9 bases spanning the gap. The CDR3 totals 14 residues.